Below, 21 T cell receptor beta chains from the same sample are listed, as sequenced in a study of T-cell memory formation after mild COVID-19. TCRdb redid the calling of the 5' RACE reads with MiXCR, one entry per CDR3 protein. The sample consists of fewer than 350,000 distinct CDR3 sequences, over 11% of them appearing once. Sequencing was carried out using PBMCs or a T cell subset sorted from them (not recorded which). Receptors were obtained from a man aged 18-30 years who had mild COVID-19 (a few samples of this study predate the infection). Cell type and time point are not known.

Only a few counts were recorded for this clonotype. The chain combines TRBV4-1 with TRBJ2-7; no reliable D call. V lost 1 base to trimming and J lost 0 bases, with 10 bases between them. Germline loops: CDR1 MGHRA, CDR2 YSYEKL. This CDR3 is built from 15 residues. In nucleotides, the CDR3 is TGCGCCAGCAGCCAAGTAGTCCAGGCCTCCTACGAGCAGTACTTC. Translated: CASSQVVQASYEQYF.

The chain employs TRBV4-3 and TRBJ1-2, with D perhaps matching TRBD1 (5 bases). This CDR3 spans 18 amino acids. Trimming removed 1 base from V and 0 bases from J, with 18 bases in between. The germline V gene encodes CDR1 LGHNA and CDR2 YSLEER. The CDR3 DNA reads as TGCGCCAGCAGCCAAGTTTGGGGCACCACCGGCCCTAACTATGGCTACACCTTC. Translation: CASSQVWGTTGPNYGYTF.

This clonotype was found many times. The J gene is TRBJ1-2, the V gene TRBV5-1; a weak D match, TRBD1 (5 bases). The CDR3 covers 16 residues. Germline CDR1 and CDR2: SGHRS and YFSETQ. The V end was cut by 1 base, the J end by 4 bases, with 17 bases between. The CDR3 DNA follows: TGCGCCAGCAGCTTGACGATGGACAAACAAGGCTATGGCTACACCTTC. Residues: CASSLTMDKQGYGYTF.

V usage is TRBV12-3 or TRBV12-4 and J usage is TRBJ1-6, with TRBD1 identical over 9 bases. The J segment lost 5 bases and the V segment lost 1 base, leaving 0 bases of the junction unmatched. This CDR3 spans 15 amino acids. The CDR3: CASSLDRGHNSPLHF. CDR3 nucleotides: TGTGCCAGCAGTTTAGACAGGGGGCATAATTCACCCCTCCACTTT.

This clonotype has ten or more counts. This sequence joins TRBV9 and TRBJ2-1; a possible D gene is TRBD2 (5 bases). The germline V and J ends were trimmed by 0 bases and 13 bases, with 17 bases remaining between them. Looked up from germline, CDR1 is SGDLS and CDR2 is YYNGEE. This CDR3 has 14 residues. The CDR3 sequence: CASSVDPTSFEQFF. The CDR3 DNA sequence: TGTGCCAGCAGCGTAGACCCTACTAGTTTTGAACAGTTCTTC.

The V call is TRBV6-6, the J call TRBJ2-3; D unclear. The CDR3 runs to 14 residues. The germline V gene encodes CDR1 MNHNY and CDR2 SVGAGI (reference sequence). Trimming removed 6 bases from V and 4 bases from J, with 14 bases in between. CDR3 bases: TGTGCCAGCAGCCGACCCCTAGAGCCAGATACGCAGTATTTT. It translates to CASSRPLEPDTQYF.

This clonotype was seen only a few times. This chain uses TRBV4-3 with TRBJ2-3, with a tentative D call TRBD1 (5 bases). This CDR3 spans 15 amino acids. Deletions cut 1 base from V and 1 base from J, with 9 bases between. CDR1 LGHNA and CDR2 YSLEER come from the germline V gene. As DNA, the CDR3 is TGCGCCAGCAGCCAAGGGGCAGGGCGCACAGATACGCAGTATTTT. Its translation is CASSQGAGRTDTQYF.

The J gene is TRBJ1-1, the V gene TRBV6-2 or TRBV6-3, with no clear D. The CDR3 is 11 amino acids. The V end lost 5 bases, the J end lost 6 bases, and 7 bases lay between the germline ends. The V gene's germline CDR1 is MNHEY and CDR2 SVGEGT. As DNA, the CDR3 is TGTGCCAGCAGTGAGAAGTCTGAAGCTTTCTTT. It is translated as CASSEKSEAFF.

This clonotype has a handful of counts. V gene TRBV5-1 combines with J gene TRBJ2-3; 7 bases match TRBD1. Germline V gene lookup returns CDR1 SGHRS and CDR2 YFSETQ. This CDR3 contains 17 residues. Trimming at V came to 0 bases and at J to 4 bases, leaving 11 bases not matched to a gene. The CDR3 here is CASSLGVTGILPDTQYF. The CDR3 nucleotides read TGCGCCAGCAGCTTGGGGGTGACAGGGATTCTCCCAGATACGCAGTATTTT.

This clonotype was detected a few times. The gene calls are TRBV30 and TRBJ2-7; D perhaps matches TRBD1 (5 bases). The germline gives CDR1 GTSNPN, CDR2 SVGIG (reference sequence). The CDR3 extends over 15 amino acids. V shed 0 bases and J shed 6 bases, with 18 bases lying between them. The CDR3 DNA reads as TGTGCCTGGAGTGTAGAATCAGGGTACCTGGTCGAGCAGTACTTC. Residues: CAWSVESGYLVEQYF. Together with reference TRBV30 and TRBJ2-7, the CDR3 gives the full variable domain: SQTIHQWPATLVQPVGSPLSLECTVEGTSNPNLYWYRQAAGRGLQLLFYSVGIGQISSEVPQNLSASRPQDRQFILSSKKLLLSDSGFYLCAWSVESGYLVEQYFGPGTRLTVT.

This clonotype occurred a few times. The V gene is TRBV7-8, the J gene TRBJ2-2, with 7 bases lining up with TRBD2. CDR3 size: 17 residues. The germline CDR1 and CDR2 sequences are SGHVS and FQNEAQ. The J segment lost 6 bases and the V segment lost 1 base, leaving 11 bases of the junction unmatched. The CDR3 region is CASSLVVGGIFSGELFF. CDR3 coding DNA: TGTGCCAGCAGCTTAGTGGTCGGGGGGATTTTCTCCGGGGAGCTGTTTTTT. The full variable domain, rest sourced from reference TRBV7-8 and TRBJ2-2, is GAGVSQSPRYKVAKRGQDVALRCDPISGHVSLFWYQQALGQGPEFLTYFQNEAQLDKSGLPSDRFFAERPEGSVSTLKIQRTQQEDSAVYLCASSLVVGGIFSGELFFGEGSRLTVL.

In its sample, this clonotype was seen many times. V gene TRBV5-1 combines with J gene TRBJ2-3, with D tentatively TRBD1 or TRBD2 (5 bases each). V dropped 4 bases and J dropped 0 bases, with 12 bases sitting between them. CDR1 SGHRS and CDR2 YFSETQ come from the germline V gene. The CDR3 covers 15 residues. The CDR3 DNA sequence: TGCGCCAGCAGCGCCGGGACCGCTAGCACAGATACGCAGTATTTT. Translated, it gives CASSAGTASTDTQYF. Combining the CDR3 with reference TRBV5-1 and TRBJ2-3 gives the whole variable domain KAGVTQTPRYLIKTRGQQVTLSCSPISGHRSVSWYQQTPGQGLQFLFEYFSETQRNKGNFPGRFSGRQFSNSRSEMNVSTLELGDSALYLCASSAGTASTDTQYFGPGTRLTVL.

This clonotype was seen only a few times. This chain's CDR3 is CASSPPRHEQFF. Written as DNA, the CDR3 is TGTGCCAGCAGCCCCCCCCGGCATGAGCAGTTCTTC. This chain links TRBV7-2 with TRBJ2-1; D is ambiguous. Deletions cut 5 bases from V and 8 bases from J, with 10 bases between. CDR1 and CDR2 (germline): SGHTA, FQGNSA. The CDR3 consists of 12 residues.

The table lists this clonotype with a count of one. This may be a read error: a much more frequent sequence differs by one nucleotide. The chain links TRBV11-2 to TRBJ2-2; unclear D gene. The CDR3 sequence is 12 residues long. Trimming cost V 3 bases and J 6 bases, with 5 bases left between them. From germline, CDR1 is SGHAT and CDR2 FQNNGV. The CDR3 nucleotides are TGTGCCAGCAGCTTTAAGTCCGGGGAGCTGTTTTTT. Translated, it gives CASSFKSGELFF.

This clonotype appeared many times. V usage is TRBV7-2 and J usage is TRBJ1-4; D is perhaps TRBD1 (6 bases). The germline V gene has CDR1 SGHTA and CDR2 FQGNSA. CDR3 length: 15 residues. V was shortened by 3 bases and J by 5 bases, with 13 bases between the two germline ends. This CDR3 is CASSFDMGGNEKLFF. CDR3 bases: TGTGCCAGCAGCTTCGATATGGGGGGCAATGAAAAACTGTTTTTT.

This clonotype was counted ten times or more. The CDR3 here is CASSHLAGLSDEQFF. The CDR3 DNA follows: TGTGCCAGCAGCCACCTAGCGGGCCTTTCGGATGAGCAGTTCTTC. The V gene is TRBV7-2, the J gene TRBJ2-1; 8 bases map to TRBD2. Germline V CDR1 and CDR2: SGHTA, FQGNSA. Trimming at V came to 5 bases and at J to 8 bases, leaving 11 bases not matched to a gene. This CDR3 has 15 residues.

The chain links TRBV7-2 to TRBJ1-2; D is perhaps TRBD1 (6 bases). Trimming removed 4 bases at V and 8 bases at J, with 23 bases between. This CDR3 comprises 16 residues. Germline V gives CDR1 SGHTA, CDR2 FQGNSA. The CDR3 sequence: CASSSPQLQGIGGYTF. The CDR3 DNA is TGTGCCAGCAGCTCCCCCCAGCTGCAGGGGATCGGAGGCTACACCTTC.

This clonotype turned up a few times. The V call is TRBV15, the J call TRBJ2-1; 9 bases are shared with TRBD2. Per germline, CDR1 LNHNV and CDR2 YYDKDF (reference sequence). The junction had 7 bases not matched to a gene; V was cut back by 1 base and J by 6 bases. The CDR3 has 16 amino acids. CDR3 nucleotide sequence: TGTGCCACCAGCAGAGCTGCGCGGGGGGGCCCCAATGAGCAGTTCTTC. Its translation: CATSRAARGGPNEQFF. Combining the CDR3 with reference TRBV15 and TRBJ2-1 gives the whole variable domain DAMVIQNPRYQVTQFGKPVTLSCSQTLNHNVMYWYQQKSSQAPKLLFHYYDKDFNNEADTPDNFQSRRPNTSFCFLDIRSPGLGDTAMYLCATSRAARGGPNEQFFGPGTRLTVL.

The chain joins TRBV20-1 to TRBJ1-1, with D hard to call. CDR1 is DFQATT, CDR2 SNEGSKA, per germline (reference sequence). CDR3 length equals 10 residues. V dropped 3 bases and J dropped 11 bases, with 10 bases sitting between them. The CDR3 region has the DNA TGCAGTGCTAGGGTTCCAGAGGCTTTCTTT. Protein sequence: CSARVPEAFF.

V is TRBV20-1 and J is TRBJ1-2; TRBD1 might be the D (5 bases). V was clipped by 3 bases and J by 1 base, with 9 bases between them. Germline CDR1 is DFQATT and CDR2 is SNEGSKA (reference sequence). The CDR3 is 13 residues long. CDR3 in DNA: TGCAGTGCTAGGGCTGACAGTAACTATGGCTACACCTTC. It codes for CSARADSNYGYTF.

V usage is TRBV6-6 and J usage is TRBJ1-2; TRBD1 aligns across 11 bases. With 7 bases clipped from V and 2 bases from J, the junction kept 9 bases outside the gene matches. The V gene's germline CDR1 is MNHNY and CDR2 SVGAGI (reference sequence). The CDR3 sequence is 16 residues long. In nucleotides, the CDR3 is TGTGCCAGCACCAACGGGGGGACAGGGGGGAACTATGGCTACACCTTC. Translated, it gives CASTNGGTGGNYGYTF.